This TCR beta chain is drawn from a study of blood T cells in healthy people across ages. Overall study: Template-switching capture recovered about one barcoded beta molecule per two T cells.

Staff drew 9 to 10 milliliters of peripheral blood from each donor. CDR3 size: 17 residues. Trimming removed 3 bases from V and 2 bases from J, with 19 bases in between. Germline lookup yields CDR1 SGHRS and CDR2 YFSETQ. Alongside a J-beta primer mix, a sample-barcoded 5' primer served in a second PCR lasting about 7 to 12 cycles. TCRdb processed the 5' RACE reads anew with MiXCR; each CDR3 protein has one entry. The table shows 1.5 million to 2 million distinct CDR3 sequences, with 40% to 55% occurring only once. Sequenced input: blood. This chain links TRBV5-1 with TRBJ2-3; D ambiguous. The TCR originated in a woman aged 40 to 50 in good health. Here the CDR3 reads CASSSLSRQAYTDTQYF. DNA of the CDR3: TGCGCCAGCAGCTCCTTATCACGGCAGGCCTACACAGATACGCAGTATTTT. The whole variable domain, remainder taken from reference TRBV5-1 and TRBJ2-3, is KAGVTQTPRYLIKTRGQQVTLSCSPISGHRSVSWYQQTPGQGLQFLFEYFSETQRNKGNFPGRFSGRQFSNSRSEMNVSTLELGDSALYLCASSSLSRQAYTDTQYFGPGTRLTVL.